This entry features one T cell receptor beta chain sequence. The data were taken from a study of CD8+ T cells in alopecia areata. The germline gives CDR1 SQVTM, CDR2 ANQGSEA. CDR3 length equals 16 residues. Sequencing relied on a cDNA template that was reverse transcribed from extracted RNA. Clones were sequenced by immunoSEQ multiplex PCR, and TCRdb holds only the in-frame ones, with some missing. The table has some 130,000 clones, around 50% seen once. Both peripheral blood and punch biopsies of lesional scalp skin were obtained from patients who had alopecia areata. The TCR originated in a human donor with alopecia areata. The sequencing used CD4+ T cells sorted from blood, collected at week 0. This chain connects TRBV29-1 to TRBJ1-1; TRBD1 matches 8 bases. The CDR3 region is CSHFSPGGASSTEAFF. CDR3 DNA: TGCAGTCACTTTTCCCCAGGGGGCGCTTCGAGCACTGAAGCTTTCTTT.